The present T cell receptor (beta chain) was sequenced within a study of T cells in Graves' hyperthyroidism and ophthalmopathy. Uncontrolled infection, other autoimmune disease, pregnancy or lactation excluded patients. Each diagnosis was grounded in clinical symptoms, serum thyroxine and TRAb, thyroid ultrasound, and orbital computed tomography. The TCR beta CDR3 regions underwent amplification using RNA transcripts as the source. With the HTBI primer set, the TCR CDR3 went through a first round of RT-PCR. TCRdb itself ran the multiplex PCR reads through MiXCR, one entry per CDR3 protein. Of approximately 640,000 distinct CDR3 sequences in the sample, about 17% were seen once. This clonotype was seen more than once but under ten times. This CDR3 spans 16 amino acids. Germline V gene data show CDR1 as ENHRY and CDR2 as SYGVKD. V lost 4 bases and J lost 0; bases outside the gene matches: 2.

Sequencing used blood. V is TRBV10-3 and J is TRBJ1-3, with 11 bases that match TRBD1. The source is a woman between 25 and 40 years old with Graves' hyperthyroidism. The CDR3 is CAISGDRGSSGNTIYF. The CDR3 DNA is TGTGCCATCAGTGGGGACAGGGGGAGCTCTGGAAACACCATATATTTT.